The present entry profiles one T cell receptor beta chain with its context. The target antigen is unknown. This entry comes from a study of identical twins. TCRdb used MiXCR to reprocess the 5' RACE reads, holding one entry per CDR3 protein. The sample has around 490,000 distinct CDR3 sequences, about 22% seen once; the top ten hold roughly 0.5%. The V end lost 7 bases, the J end lost 1 base, and 15 bases lay between the germline ends. Looked up from germline, CDR1 is DFQATT and CDR2 is SNEGSKA (reference sequence). This CDR3 has 14 residues. Study results and limitations: Abundant beta clonotypes from cord blood had fewer insertions, unlike memory repertoires, which showed none.

These data also formed part of another study, on yellow fever vaccine responses in identical twins. From that study: Twins' vaccine T cell responses were reported to seem partly convergent and partly personalized.

V gene TRBV20-1 combines with J gene TRBJ2-3; D not certain. What was sequenced was CD4+ T cells sorted from blood. The clonotype originates from a woman under 30 in good health. The CDR3 loop is CSGYFPLGTDTQYF. The DNA of the CDR3 is TGCAGTGGATATTTCCCGCTGGGCACAGATACGCAGTATTTT.